The 30 T cell receptor beta chains listed next were all sequenced from one sample in a study of metastatic and nonmetastatic thyroid tumors. Prior to thyroid surgery, none of the patients had received any treatment. MiXCR was used by TCRdb to re-call the PCR reads. The sample records about 12,000 clones, approximately 23% being singletons. Sequencing was carried out using adjacent normal tissue. The receptors derive from a female donor with papillary thyroid cancer or a benign thyroid nodule (not recorded which). Some clones in this sample may be carry-over from other donors' samples.

This clone has ten or more counts. The chain has TRBV9 and TRBJ2-2; D perhaps matches TRBD2 (5 bases). Germline V gene data show CDR1 as SGDLS and CDR2 as YYNGEE. The CDR3 is 13 residues long. The V end was cut by 0 bases, the J end by 6 bases, with 6 bases between. CDR3 in DNA: TGTGCCAGCAGCGTAGTGGGAGCCGGGGAGCTGTTTTTT. Amino acid sequence: CASSVVGAGELFF.

The V gene is TRBV15, the J gene TRBJ2-7; D is undetermined. CDR3 length equals 12 residues. In germline, CDR1 is LNHNV, CDR2 YYDKDF (reference sequence). The V gene lost 4 bases and the J gene lost 0 bases, with 4 bases spanning the gap. The DNA for the CDR3 is TGTGCCACCAGCACGGGCTCCTACGAGCAGTACTTC. Translated: CATSTGSYEQYF.

This rearrangement joins TRBV19 to TRBJ1-2; D is undetermined. This CDR3 is 15 amino acids long. V was cut by 1 base and J by 2 bases, with 11 bases left in between. Germline lookup yields CDR1 LNHDA and CDR2 SQIVND (reference sequence). CDR3 sequence (DNA): TGTGCCAGTAGTATAGTAAGCCGCAGCAACTATGGCTACACCTTC. Translating it yields CASSIVSRSNYGYTF.

The chain recombines TRBV24-1 with TRBJ2-7, with D uncertain. The CDR3 is made up of 15 amino acids. Between the trimmed V and J ends, which lost 4 bases and 0 bases, there was a span of 12 bases. Germline CDR1 reads KGHDR; CDR2 reads SFDVKD. CDR3 coding DNA: TGTGCCACCAGTGAGAGCAGTCGGAGCTCCTACGAGCAGTACTTC. Translation gives CATSESSRSSYEQYF.

J is TRBJ2-6 and V is TRBV15, with D tentatively TRBD1 (6 bases). Germline V gene data show CDR1 as LNHNV and CDR2 as YYDKDF (reference sequence). V was cut by 5 bases and J by 0 bases, with 17 bases left in between. This CDR3 is built from 18 residues. CDR3 protein: CATSSRTAQGSGANVLTF. CDR3 bases: TGTGCCACCAGCTCCCGGACAGCCCAGGGCTCTGGGGCCAACGTCCTGACTTTC.

This clone ranks as medium-sized. This sequence joins TRBV6-1 and TRBJ1-1, with 7 bases matching TRBD1. The germline V gene has CDR1 MNHNS and CDR2 SASEGT. The junction had 16 bases not matched to a gene; V was cut back by 6 bases and J by 12 bases. The CDR3 extends over 14 amino acids. CDR3: CASSPRGSAGGSFF. In nucleotides, the CDR3 is TGTGCCAGCAGCCCCAGAGGGAGTGCAGGGGGATCTTTCTTT.

This clone turned up a few times. This rearrangement joins TRBV10-1 to TRBJ1-1; D gene unclear. The CDR3 is 15 residues long. Germline loops: CDR1 WNHNN, CDR2 SYGVQD (reference sequence). Trimming stripped 4 bases from V and 0 bases from J, with 12 bases between. In DNA, the CDR3 is TGCGCCAGCAGTGTCAGTCCGGGGATGAACACTGAAGCTTTCTTT. Translating it yields CASSVSPGMNTEAFF.

The chain employs TRBV28 and TRBJ1-2; D not resolved. V was clipped by 8 bases and J by 2 bases, with 6 bases between them. This CDR3 is built from 11 residues. Germline V gene lookup returns CDR1 MDHEN and CDR2 SYDVKM. The CDR3 loop reads CASGRNYGYTF. DNA for the CDR3: TGTGCCAGCGGGCGGAACTATGGCTACACCTTC.

This clone has a handful of counts. The chain recombines TRBV28 with TRBJ1-1; D gene ambiguous. CDR1 and CDR2 (germline): MDHEN, SYDVKM. Trimming removed 2 bases from V and 6 bases from J, with 13 bases in between. The CDR3 runs to 14 residues. The DNA of the CDR3 is TGTGCCAGCAGTTTACCGGGGATGGGCTCTGAAGCTTTCTTT. Its protein product is CASSLPGMGSEAFF.

There are a few counts of this clone. The gene calls are TRBV6-5 and TRBJ2-1, with 8 nucleotides matching TRBD1. Per germline, CDR1 MNHEY and CDR2 SVGAGI. V lost 5 bases and J lost 4; bases outside the gene matches: 1. The CDR3 has 13 amino acids. The CDR3, as DNA: TGTGCCAGCAGTCGGACAGGGTACAATGAGCAGTTCTTC. Translating it yields CASSRTGYNEQFF.

This clone has only a few counts. Germline and junction disagree at one end, which may indicate a read error. The rearrangement joins TRBV29-1 to TRBJ2-7; D unresolved. The CDR3 spans 14 residues. The germline gives CDR1 SQVTM, CDR2 ANQGSEA. CDR3 in amino acids: CIVYAGTSSYEQYF. In DNA form, the CDR3 reads TGCATCGTTTACGCCGGTACTTCCTCCTACGAGCAGTACTTC.

This clone was detected only a few times. V usage is TRBV12-3 or TRBV12-4 and J usage is TRBJ2-7; D ambiguous. V lost 4 bases and J lost 3, with 7 bases in between. CDR3 length: 12 amino acids. CDR3 in DNA: TGTGCCAGCAGTTCGGCGATCTACGAGCAGTACTTC. Protein sequence: CASSSAIYEQYF.

This clone has a handful of counts. A read error may produce the germline difference seen at one junction end. V usage is TRBV12-3 or TRBV12-4 and J usage is TRBJ2-2; TRBD1 matches at 9 bases. CDR3 length: 14 residues. In DNA form, the CDR3 reads TGTGCCAGCAGCTTAGACAGGGGGGCCGGGGAGCTGTTTTTT. This codes for CASSLDRGAGELFF.

CDR3 nucleotides: TGCAGTGCCGCCAGGGCAGGGGCCGAGGTACAGTTCTTC. It encodes CSAARAGAEVQFF. This sequence joins TRBV20-1 and TRBJ2-1; TRBD1 might be the D (6 bases). CDR1 is DFQATT and CDR2 is SNEGSKA in the germline V gene (reference sequence). V lost 6 bases and J 13 bases, leaving 22 bases between the germline ends. This CDR3 is 13 amino acids long.

Of note for this clone: At one boundary the junction diverges from the germline segment, which might be a read error. This chain uses TRBV12-3 or TRBV12-4 with TRBJ1-3; D is undetermined. CDR3 length: 16 amino acids. The CDR3 region has the DNA TGTGCCAGCAGAAGTCTCGGTACGCCCTCTGGAAGCACCATATATTTT. It codes for CASRSLGTPSGSTIYF.

V and J are TRBV10-3 and TRBJ1-2; D possibly corresponds to TRBD1 (6 bases). CDR1 and CDR2 from the germline V gene are ENHRY and SYGVKD. The V end lost 6 bases, the J end lost 3 bases, and 14 bases lay between the germline ends. CDR3 length: 14 residues. CDR3 DNA: TGTGCCATCAGAAGCGGTACAGGGCACTATGGCTACACCTTC. It translates to CAIRSGTGHYGYTF.

There are many counts of this clone. V is TRBV20-1 and J is TRBJ1-5, with TRBD1 matching over 12 bases. V trimming: 5 bases; J trimming: 0 bases; junction bases outside the gene matches: 8. Germline CDR1 is DFQATT and CDR2 is SNEGSKA (reference sequence). CDR3 size: 17 residues. This chain's CDR3 is CSAFRDRGQYSNQPQHF. CDR3 DNA: TGCAGTGCTTTCCGGGACAGGGGGCAATATAGCAATCAGCCCCAGCATTTT.

This clone was seen repeatedly, ten times or more. CDR3 bases: TGTGCCAGCAGCCGGGGACTAGCGGGAGCTGGGGGAGATACGCAGTATTTT. Encoded protein: CASSRGLAGAGGDTQYF. This sequence joins TRBV3-1 and TRBJ2-3, with TRBD2 matching 14 bases. The CDR3 is made up of 17 amino acids. With 4 bases clipped from V and 5 bases from J, the junction kept 8 bases outside the gene matches. Germline lookup yields CDR1 LGHDT and CDR2 YNNKEL (reference sequence).

J is TRBJ1-1 and V is TRBV20-1; 10 nucleotides align to TRBD1. The J segment lost 5 bases and the V segment lost 3 bases, leaving 6 bases of the junction unmatched. Germline V gives CDR1 DFQATT, CDR2 SNEGSKA (reference sequence). There are 14 residues in the CDR3. Written as DNA, the CDR3 is TGCAGTGCTAGCAGGGACAGGGGAAGAACTGAAGCTTTCTTT. This sequence encodes CSASRDRGRTEAFF.

This clone was counted many times. The V gene is TRBV12-3 or TRBV12-4, the J gene TRBJ2-5; no firm D call. There are 12 residues in the CDR3. Trimming pared 8 bases from V and 5 bases from J, leaving 12 bases between. The CDR3 here is CASGLDTETQYF. The CDR3, as DNA: TGTGCCAGCGGATTAGACACCGAGACCCAGTACTTC.

In its sample, this clone was seen a few times. CDR3 coding DNA: TGTGCCAGCAGCTGGGCTCTAGCGGGAGCATTCAACAATGAGCAGTTCTTC. As protein: CASSWALAGAFNNEQFF. The chain recombines TRBV5-4 with TRBJ2-1; 10 nucleotides match TRBD2. J was trimmed by 5 bases and V by 3 bases; bases with no gene match: 11. This CDR3 spans 17 amino acids. In germline, CDR1 is SGHNT, CDR2 YYREEE (reference sequence).

The chain links TRBV20-1 to TRBJ1-3; D gene ambiguous. Looked up from germline, CDR1 is DFQATT and CDR2 is SNEGSKA (reference sequence). CDR3 size: 12 residues. V was clipped by 5 bases and J by 7 bases, with 12 bases between them. The CDR3 DNA is TGCAGTGCTGGGGTCGGCGGGAACACCATATATTTT. The encoded protein is CSAGVGGNTIYF.

This chain uses TRBV6-1 with TRBJ2-6; 9 bases are a match to TRBD1. V was clipped by 4 bases and J by 2 bases; unmatched bases: 3. Germline V lookup: CDR1 MNHNS, CDR2 SASEGT. The CDR3 is made up of 16 amino acids. DNA of the CDR3: TGTGCCAGCAGTGGGACAGGGGCTCCTGGGGCCAACGTCCTGACTTTC. Amino acids: CASSGTGAPGANVLTF.

The CDR3 coding sequence is TGTGCCACCGAGGGAGGGACACTGATGAACAATGAGCAGTTCTTC. Its translation: CATEGGTLMNNEQFF. The chain employs TRBV6-2 or TRBV6-3 and TRBJ2-1; D is possibly TRBD2 (7 bases). The CDR3 covers 15 residues. V lost 10 bases to trimming and J lost 5 bases, with 21 bases between them. Germline assignment: CDR1 MNHEY and CDR2 SVGEGT.

The V and J genes are TRBV2 and TRBJ2-5; D is unresolved. Trimming took off 4 bases at V and 1 base at J, with 10 bases between the two ends. The length of the CDR3 is 14 residues. Germline loops: CDR1 SNHLY, CDR2 FYNNEI. The CDR3 protein is CASSGRRLQETQYF. The CDR3 nucleotides read TGTGCCAGCAGTGGTCGGAGACTCCAAGAGACCCAGTACTTC. The full variable domain, in which reference TRBV2 and TRBJ2-5 provide the parts outside the CDR3, is EPEVTQTPSHQVTQMGQEVILRCVPISNHLYFYWYRQILGQKVEFLVSFYNNEISEKSEIFDDQFSVERPDGSNFTLKIRSTKLEDSAMYFCASSGRRLQETQYFGPGTRLLVL.

By sample fraction, this clone is medium-sized. This chain links TRBV6-1 with TRBJ1-2; 10 nucleotides line up with TRBD1. Germline V lookup: CDR1 MNHNS, CDR2 SASEGT. This CDR3 spans 17 amino acids. V was pared by 10 bases and J by 3 bases, with 17 bases of the junction left unmatched. The chain's CDR3 is CATHRDRGLIIDYGYTF. The CDR3 bases are TGTGCCACTCACAGGGACAGGGGCTTGATCATTGACTATGGCTACACCTTC.

In its sample, this clone was seen many times. The same CDR3 can be traced to other DNA sequences in this sample. This rearrangement joins TRBV7-6 to TRBJ2-3, with 8 positions matching TRBD2. This CDR3 is 21 amino acids long. Germline V gene lookup returns CDR1 SGHVS and CDR2 FNYEAQ. The junction had 24 bases not matched to a gene; V was cut back by 5 bases and J by 2 bases. The CDR3 is CASSASGAGEFLPGYTDTQYF. The CDR3 region has the DNA TGTGCCAGCAGCGCTTCGGGAGCGGGAGAGTTCCTCCCTGGCTACACAGATACGCAGTATTTT.

This clone is judged medium-sized. The genes are TRBV20-1 and TRBJ1-1; D might be TRBD1 (5 bases). CDR3 size: 13 residues. With 5 bases removed from V and 3 bases from J, the gap between germline ends came to 13 bases. From germline, CDR1 is DFQATT and CDR2 SNEGSKA (reference sequence). The CDR3 loop reads CSASDREYTEAFF. The CDR3 coding sequence is TGCAGTGCTTCCGACAGAGAGTACACTGAAGCTTTCTTT.

The J gene is TRBJ1-4, the V gene TRBV6-5; D gene unclear. Germline loops: CDR1 MNHEY, CDR2 SVGAGI. V was cut by 0 bases and J by 2 bases, with 7 bases left in between. The CDR3 runs 15 residues. The CDR3 reads CASSYSSGTNEKLFF. CDR3 DNA sequence: TGTGCCAGCAGTTACTCTTCGGGGACTAATGAAAAACTGTTTTTT.

By its share, this clone is medium-sized. The chain has TRBV20-1 and TRBJ2-7; 8 nucleotides line up with TRBD2. The CDR3 runs 15 residues. Germline loops: CDR1 DFQATT, CDR2 SNEGSKA (reference sequence). After removal of 1 base from V and 4 bases from J, the junction contained 9 bases not matched to a gene. The CDR3 DNA reads as TGCAGTGCTAGAGGCCCGGTAGCGGGAATTTACGAGCAGTACTTC. Translated: CSARGPVAGIYEQYF.